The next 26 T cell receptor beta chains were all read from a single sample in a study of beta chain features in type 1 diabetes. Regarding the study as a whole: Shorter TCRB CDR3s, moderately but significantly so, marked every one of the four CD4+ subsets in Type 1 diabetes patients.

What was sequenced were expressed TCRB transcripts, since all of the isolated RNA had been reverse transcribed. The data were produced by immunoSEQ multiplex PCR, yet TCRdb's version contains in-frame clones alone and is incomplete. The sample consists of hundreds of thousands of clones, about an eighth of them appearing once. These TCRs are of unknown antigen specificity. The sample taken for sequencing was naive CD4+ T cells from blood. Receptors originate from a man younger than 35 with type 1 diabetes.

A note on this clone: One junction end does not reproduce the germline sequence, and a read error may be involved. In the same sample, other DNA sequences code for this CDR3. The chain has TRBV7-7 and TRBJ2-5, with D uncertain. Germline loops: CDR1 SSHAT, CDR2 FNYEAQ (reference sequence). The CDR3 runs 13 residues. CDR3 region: CASSLGQQETQYF. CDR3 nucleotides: TGTGCTAGCAGCTTAGGTCAGCAAGAGACCCAGTACTTC.

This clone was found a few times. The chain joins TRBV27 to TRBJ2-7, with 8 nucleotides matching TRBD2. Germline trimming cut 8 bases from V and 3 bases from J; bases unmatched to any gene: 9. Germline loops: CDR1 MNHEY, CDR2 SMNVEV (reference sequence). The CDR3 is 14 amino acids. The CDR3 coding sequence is TGTGCCAGCCGTCTCCTAGCGGGCAACTACGAGCAGTACTTC. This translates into CASRLLAGNYEQYF.

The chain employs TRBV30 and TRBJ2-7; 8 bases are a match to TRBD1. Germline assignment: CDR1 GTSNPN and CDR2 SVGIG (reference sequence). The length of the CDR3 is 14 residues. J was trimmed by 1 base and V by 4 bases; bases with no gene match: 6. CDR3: CAWTPGQGSYEQYF. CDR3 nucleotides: TGTGCCTGGACCCCAGGACAGGGATCCTACGAGCAGTACTTC. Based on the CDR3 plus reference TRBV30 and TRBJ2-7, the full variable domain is SQTIHQWPATLVQPVGSPLSLECTVEGTSNPNLYWYRQAAGRGLQLLFYSVGIGQISSEVPQNLSASRPQDRQFILSSKKLLLSDSGFYLCAWTPGQGSYEQYFGPGTRLTVT.

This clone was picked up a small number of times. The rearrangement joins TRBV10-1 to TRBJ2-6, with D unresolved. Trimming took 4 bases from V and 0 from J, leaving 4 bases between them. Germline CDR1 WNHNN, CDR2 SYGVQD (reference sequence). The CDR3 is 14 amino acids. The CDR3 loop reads CASSAASGANVLTF. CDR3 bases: TGCGCCAGCAGTGCTGCCTCTGGGGCCAACGTCCTGACTTTC.

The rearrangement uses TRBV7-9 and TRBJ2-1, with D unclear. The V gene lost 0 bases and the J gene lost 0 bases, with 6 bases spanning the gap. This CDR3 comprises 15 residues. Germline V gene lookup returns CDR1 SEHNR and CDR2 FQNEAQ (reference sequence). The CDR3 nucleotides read TGTGCCAGCAGCTTAGCGCGTAGCTCCTACAATGAGCAGTTCTTC. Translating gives CASSLARSSYNEQFF. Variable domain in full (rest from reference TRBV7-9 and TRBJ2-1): DTGVSQNPRHKITKRGQNVTFRCDPISEHNRLYWYRQTLGQGPEFLTYFQNEAQLEKSRLLSDRFSAERPKGSFSTLEIQRTEQGDSAMYLCASSLARSSYNEQFFGPGTRLTVL.

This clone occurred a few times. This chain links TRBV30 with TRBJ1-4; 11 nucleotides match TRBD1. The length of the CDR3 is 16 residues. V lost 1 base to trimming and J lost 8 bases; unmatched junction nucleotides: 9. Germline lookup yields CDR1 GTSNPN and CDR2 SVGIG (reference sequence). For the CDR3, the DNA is TGTGCCTGGAGTGGGACAGGGGGCTACGTTAGGGAAAAACTGTTTTTT. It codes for CAWSGTGGYVREKLFF.

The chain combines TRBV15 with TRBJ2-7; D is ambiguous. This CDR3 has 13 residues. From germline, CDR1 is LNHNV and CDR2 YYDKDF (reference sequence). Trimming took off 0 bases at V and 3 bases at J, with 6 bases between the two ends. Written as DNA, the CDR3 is TGTGCCACCAGCAGAGATGTGGGCTACGAGCAGTACTTC. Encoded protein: CATSRDVGYEQYF.

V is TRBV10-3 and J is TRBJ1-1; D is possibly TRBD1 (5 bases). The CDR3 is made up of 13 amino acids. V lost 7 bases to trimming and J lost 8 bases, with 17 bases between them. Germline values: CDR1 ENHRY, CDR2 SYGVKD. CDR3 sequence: CAITGDALVEAFF. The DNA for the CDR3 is TGTGCCATCACGGGGGACGCATTAGTAGAAGCTTTCTTT.

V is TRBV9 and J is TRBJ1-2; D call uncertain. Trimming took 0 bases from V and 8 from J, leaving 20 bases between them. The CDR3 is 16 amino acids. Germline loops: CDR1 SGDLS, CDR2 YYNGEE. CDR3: CASSVGSSSPAEGYTF. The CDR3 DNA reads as TGTGCCAGCAGCGTAGGTTCATCCAGCCCAGCGGAAGGCTACACCTTC.

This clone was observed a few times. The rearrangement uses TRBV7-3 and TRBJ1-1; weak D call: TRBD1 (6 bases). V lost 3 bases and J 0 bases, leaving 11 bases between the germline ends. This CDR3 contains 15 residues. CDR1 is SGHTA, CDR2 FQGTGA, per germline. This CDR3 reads CASSLGAGMNTEAFF. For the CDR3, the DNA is TGTGCCAGCAGCTTGGGGGCAGGGATGAACACTGAAGCTTTCTTT.

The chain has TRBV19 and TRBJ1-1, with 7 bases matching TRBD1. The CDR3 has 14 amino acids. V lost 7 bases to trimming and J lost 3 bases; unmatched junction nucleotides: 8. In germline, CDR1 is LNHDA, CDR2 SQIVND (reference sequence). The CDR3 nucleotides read TGTGCCAGTACCCCACACAGGGGATACACTGAAGCTTTCTTT. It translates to CASTPHRGYTEAFF. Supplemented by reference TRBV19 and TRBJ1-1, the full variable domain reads DGGITQSPKYLFRKEGQNVTLSCEQNLNHDAMYWYRQDPGQGLRLIYYSQIVNDFQKGDIAEGYSVSREKKESFPLTVTSAQKNPTAFYLCASTPHRGYTEAFFGQGTRLTVV.

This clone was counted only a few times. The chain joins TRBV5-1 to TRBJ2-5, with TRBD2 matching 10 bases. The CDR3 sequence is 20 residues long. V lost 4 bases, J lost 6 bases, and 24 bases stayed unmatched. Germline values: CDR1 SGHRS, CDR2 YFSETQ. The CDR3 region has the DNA TGCGCCAGCAGCAGGACTCCTAGCGGGAGAACAGACTCGGAGAGGAAGACCCAGTACTTC. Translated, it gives CASSRTPSGRTDSERKTQYF.

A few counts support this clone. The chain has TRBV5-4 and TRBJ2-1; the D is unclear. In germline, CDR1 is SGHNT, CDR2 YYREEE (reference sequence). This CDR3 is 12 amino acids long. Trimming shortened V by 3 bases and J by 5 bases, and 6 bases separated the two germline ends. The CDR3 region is CASSSWNNEQFF. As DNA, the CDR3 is TGTGCCAGCAGCTCCTGGAACAATGAGCAGTTCTTC.

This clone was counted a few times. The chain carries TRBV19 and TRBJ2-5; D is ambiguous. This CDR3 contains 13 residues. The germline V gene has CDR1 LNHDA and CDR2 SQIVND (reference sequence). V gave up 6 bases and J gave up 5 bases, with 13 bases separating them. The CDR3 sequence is CASRWSPRETQYF. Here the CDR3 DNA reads TGTGCCAGTAGGTGGAGTCCTCGGGAGACCCAGTACTTC.

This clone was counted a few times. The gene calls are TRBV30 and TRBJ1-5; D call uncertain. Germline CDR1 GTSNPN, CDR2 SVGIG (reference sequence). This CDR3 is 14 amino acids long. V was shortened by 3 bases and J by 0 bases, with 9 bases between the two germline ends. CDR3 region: CAWRADASNQPQHF. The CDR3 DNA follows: TGTGCCTGGAGGGCTGACGCTAGCAATCAGCCCCAGCATTTT.

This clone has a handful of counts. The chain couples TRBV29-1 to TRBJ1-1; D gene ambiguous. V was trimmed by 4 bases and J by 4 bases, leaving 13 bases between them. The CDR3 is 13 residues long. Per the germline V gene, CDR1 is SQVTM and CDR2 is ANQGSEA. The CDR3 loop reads CSVAGTEATEAFF. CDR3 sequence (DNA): TGCAGCGTTGCCGGTACTGAAGCCACTGAAGCTTTCTTT.

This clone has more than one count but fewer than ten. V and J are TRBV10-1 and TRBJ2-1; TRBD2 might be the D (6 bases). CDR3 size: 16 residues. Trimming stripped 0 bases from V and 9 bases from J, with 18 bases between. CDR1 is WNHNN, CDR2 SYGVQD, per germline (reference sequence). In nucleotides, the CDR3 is TGCGCCAGCAGTGAGTCGTGGCAGGGAGGTGGTAGTGAGCAGTTCTTC. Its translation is CASSESWQGGGSEQFF.

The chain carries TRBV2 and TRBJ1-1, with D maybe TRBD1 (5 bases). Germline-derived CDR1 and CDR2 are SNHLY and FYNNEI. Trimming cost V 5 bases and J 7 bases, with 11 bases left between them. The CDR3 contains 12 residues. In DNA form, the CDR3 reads TGTGCCAGCAGTCCGTCGGGACGTGAAGCTTTCTTT. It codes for CASSPSGREAFF.

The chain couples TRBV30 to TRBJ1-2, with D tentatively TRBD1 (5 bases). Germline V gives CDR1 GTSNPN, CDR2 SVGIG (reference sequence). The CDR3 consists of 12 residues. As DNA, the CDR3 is TGTACCCAGGGAAGAGGAGATTATGGCTACACCTTC. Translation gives CTQGRGDYGYTF.

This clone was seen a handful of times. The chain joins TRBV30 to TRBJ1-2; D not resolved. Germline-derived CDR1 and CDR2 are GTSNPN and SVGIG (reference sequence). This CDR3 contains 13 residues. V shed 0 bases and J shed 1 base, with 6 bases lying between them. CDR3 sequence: CAWSVQINYGYTF. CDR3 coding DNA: TGTGCCTGGAGTGTACAGATTAACTATGGCTACACCTTC.

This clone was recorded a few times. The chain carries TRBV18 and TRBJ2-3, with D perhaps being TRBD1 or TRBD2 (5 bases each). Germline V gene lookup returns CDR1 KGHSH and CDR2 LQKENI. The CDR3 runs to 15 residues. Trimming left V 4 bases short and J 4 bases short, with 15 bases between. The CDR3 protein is CASSLGTQRADTQYF. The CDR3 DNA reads TGTGCCAGCTCACTCGGGACGCAAAGGGCAGATACGCAGTATTTT. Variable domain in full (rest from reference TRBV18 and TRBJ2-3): NAGVMQNPRHLVRRRGQEARLRCSPMKGHSHVYWYRQLPEEGLKFMVYLQKENIIDESGMPKERFSAEFPKEGPSILRIQQVVRGDSAAYFCASSLGTQRADTQYFGPGTRLTVL.

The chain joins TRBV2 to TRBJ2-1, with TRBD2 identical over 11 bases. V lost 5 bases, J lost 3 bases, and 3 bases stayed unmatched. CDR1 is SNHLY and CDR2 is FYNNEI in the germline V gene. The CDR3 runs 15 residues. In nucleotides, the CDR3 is TGTGCCAGCAGTACCGGACTAGCGGGCTACAATGAGCAGTTCTTC. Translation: CASSTGLAGYNEQFF.

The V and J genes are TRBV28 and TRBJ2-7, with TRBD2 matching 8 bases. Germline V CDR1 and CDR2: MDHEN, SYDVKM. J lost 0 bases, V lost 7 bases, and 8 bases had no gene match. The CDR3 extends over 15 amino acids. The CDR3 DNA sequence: TGTGCCAGCACCCTCATAGCGGGGAGCTCCTACGAGCAGTACTTC. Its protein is CASTLIAGSSYEQYF.

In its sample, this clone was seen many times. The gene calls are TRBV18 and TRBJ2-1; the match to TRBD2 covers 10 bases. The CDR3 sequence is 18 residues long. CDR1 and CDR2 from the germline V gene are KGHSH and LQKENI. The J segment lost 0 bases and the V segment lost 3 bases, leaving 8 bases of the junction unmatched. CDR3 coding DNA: TGTGCCAGCTCACCCACTAGCGGGGACCCTCGCTCCTACAATGAGCAGTTCTTC. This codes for CASSPTSGDPRSYNEQFF.

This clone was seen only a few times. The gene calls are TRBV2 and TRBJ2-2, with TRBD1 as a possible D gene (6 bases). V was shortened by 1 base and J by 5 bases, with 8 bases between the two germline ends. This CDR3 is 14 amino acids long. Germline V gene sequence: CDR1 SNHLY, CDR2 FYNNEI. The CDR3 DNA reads TGTGCCAGCAGTGAAGAGGGACAAACCGGGGAGCTGTTTTTT. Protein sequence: CASSEEGQTGELFF.

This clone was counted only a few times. CDR3 residues: CASTGTGPGLSTDTQYF. CDR3 in DNA: TGCGCCAGCACAGGGACAGGGCCGGGCCTTAGCACAGATACGCAGTATTTT. This rearrangement joins TRBV23-1 to TRBJ2-3; TRBD1 aligns across 9 bases. TRBV23-1 is treated as an ORF (open reading frame) with a function not yet certain. The CDR3 has 17 amino acids. V lost 7 bases and J lost 0; bases outside the gene matches: 11.